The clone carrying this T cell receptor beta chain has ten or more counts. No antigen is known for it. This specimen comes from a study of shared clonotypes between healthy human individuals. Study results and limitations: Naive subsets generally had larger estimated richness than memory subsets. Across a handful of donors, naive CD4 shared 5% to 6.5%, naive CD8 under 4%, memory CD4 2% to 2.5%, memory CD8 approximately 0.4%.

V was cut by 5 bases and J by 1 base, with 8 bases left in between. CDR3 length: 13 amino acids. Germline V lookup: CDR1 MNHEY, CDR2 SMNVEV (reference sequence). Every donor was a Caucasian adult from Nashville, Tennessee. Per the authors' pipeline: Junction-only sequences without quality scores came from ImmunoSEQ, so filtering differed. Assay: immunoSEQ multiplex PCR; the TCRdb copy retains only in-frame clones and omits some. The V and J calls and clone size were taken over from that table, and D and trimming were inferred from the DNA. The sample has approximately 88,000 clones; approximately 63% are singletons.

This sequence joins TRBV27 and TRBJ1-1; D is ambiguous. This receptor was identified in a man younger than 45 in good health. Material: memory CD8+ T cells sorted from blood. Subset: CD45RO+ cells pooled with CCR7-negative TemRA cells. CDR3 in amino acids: CASSPSGNTEAFF. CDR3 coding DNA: TGTGCCAGCAGTCCGTCCGGGAACACTGAAGCTTTCTTT.